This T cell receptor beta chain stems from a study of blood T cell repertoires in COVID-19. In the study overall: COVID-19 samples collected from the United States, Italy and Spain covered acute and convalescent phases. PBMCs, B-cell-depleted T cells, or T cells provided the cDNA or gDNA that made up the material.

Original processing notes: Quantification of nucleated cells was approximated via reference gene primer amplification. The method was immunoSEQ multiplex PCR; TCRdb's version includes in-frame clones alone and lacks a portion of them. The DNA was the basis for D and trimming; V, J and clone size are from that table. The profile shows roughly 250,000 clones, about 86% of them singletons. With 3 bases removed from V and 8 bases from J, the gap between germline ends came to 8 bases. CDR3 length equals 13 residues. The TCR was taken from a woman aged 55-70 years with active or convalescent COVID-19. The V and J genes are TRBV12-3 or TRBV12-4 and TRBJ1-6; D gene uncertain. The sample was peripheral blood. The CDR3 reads CASSLGRDSPLHF. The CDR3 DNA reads TGTGCCAGCAGTTTGGGGAGGGATTCACCCCTCCACTTT.